These 15 T cell receptor beta chains came from one sample sequenced in a study of shared clonotypes between healthy human individuals (dated by TCRdb to 2019 to 2021). Receptors were amplified or captured by the immunoSEQ multiplex PCR assay. As stored in TCRdb, this immuneACCESS dataset retains in-frame rearrangements with V and J assigned. A fraction of the clones does not appear; measured against another copy, unresolved V genes explain less than half of the discrepancy, and the remainder lacks a known reason. This sample is represented by roughly 700,000 clones; around two thirds of them were singletons. About 1.7% of the sample is held by the ten biggest clonotypes. The specimen sequenced was memory CD4+ T cells sorted from blood. Interpreted using the paper, the cell subset or site label stands for: CD45RA-negative fraction. The receptor source for this set is a woman in her 30s in good health.

The CDR3 spells CASNQGGGVAADETGYEQYF. The CDR3 nucleotides read TGCGCCAGCAACCAGGGGGGGGGAGTAGCGGCCGACGAAACCGGCTACGAGCAGTACTTC. The rearrangement uses TRBV23-1 and TRBJ2-7; D tentatively fits TRBD1 or TRBD2 (7 bases each). TRBV23-1 is flagged as an ORF with uncertain function. This CDR3 is built from 20 residues. V lost 7 bases, J lost 3 bases, and 34 bases lay in between.

This clone showed up many times. J is TRBJ1-2 and V is TRBV5-1; unclear D gene. Deletions cut 0 bases from V and 0 bases from J, with 12 bases between. Germline CDR1 is SGHRS and CDR2 is YFSETQ. The CDR3 loop spans 16 amino acids. Here the CDR3 DNA reads TGCGCCAGCAGCTTGGATGGCCACACTACTAACTATGGCTACACCTTC. Protein product: CASSLDGHTTNYGYTF.

The V call is TRBV6-5, the J call TRBJ2-7; 13 nucleotides line up with TRBD2. The CDR3 runs 15 residues. CDR1 and CDR2 (germline): MNHEY, SVGAGI. V lost 6 bases to trimming and J lost 2 bases; unmatched junction nucleotides: 4. CDR3 coding DNA: TGTGCCAGCAGGGGACTAGCGGGGCGTCCCTACGAGCAGTACTTC. Translation gives CASRGLAGRPYEQYF.

V and J are TRBV5-1 and TRBJ1-1; D uncertain. The CDR3 extends over 15 amino acids. The germline V gene encodes CDR1 SGHRS and CDR2 YFSETQ. Trimming pared 0 bases from V and 3 bases from J, leaving 12 bases between. The CDR3 loop reads CASSLGPREDTEAFF. CDR3 bases: TGCGCCAGCAGCTTGGGGCCGCGAGAGGACACTGAAGCTTTCTTT.

This clone was seen a handful of times. This chain connects TRBV10-3 to TRBJ2-7; D perhaps matches TRBD1 (6 bases). This CDR3 has 16 amino acids. Germline V gene lookup returns CDR1 ENHRY and CDR2 SYGVKD. V lost 6 bases to trimming and J lost 2 bases, with 20 bases between them. The CDR3 DNA reads as TGTGCCATCAGGCAGGGTCAAAGGACAGACACCTACGAGCAGTACTTC. Residues: CAIRQGQRTDTYEQYF.

This clone was seen a handful of times. The chain combines TRBV4-1 with TRBJ2-3; maybe TRBD1 (5 bases). This CDR3 has 15 residues. Trimming cost V 0 bases and J 8 bases, with 15 bases left between them. CDR1 is MGHRA, CDR2 YSYEKL, per germline. The CDR3 sequence: CASSQETVLFGTQYF. CDR3 nucleotides: TGCGCCAGCAGCCAAGAGACAGTACTGTTTGGTACGCAGTATTTT.

The chain employs TRBV30 and TRBJ2-5, with D perhaps given as TRBD1 or TRBD2 (6 bases each). The V end was cut by 0 bases, the J end by 5 bases, with 13 bases between. CDR1 and CDR2 from the germline V gene are GTSNPN and SVGIG (reference sequence). The CDR3 spans 14 residues. This chain's CDR3 is CAWSVQGGWETQYF. Written as DNA, the CDR3 is TGTGCCTGGAGTGTACAGGGAGGTTGGGAGACCCAGTACTTC.

A note on this clone: This same CDR3 is encoded by further DNA sequences in the sample. V is TRBV5-1 and J is TRBJ2-7, with 7 bases that match TRBD1. V was pared by 0 bases and J by 4 bases, with 4 bases of the junction left unmatched. This CDR3 comprises 14 residues. Germline-derived CDR1 and CDR2 are SGHRS and YFSETQ. The CDR3 nucleotides read TGCGCCAGCAGCTTGGGACAGGGTCTGTACGAGCAGTACTTC. Protein: CASSLGQGLYEQYF.

This chain connects TRBV6-6 to TRBJ2-3; the D is unclear. Looked up from germline, CDR1 is MNHNY and CDR2 is SVGAGI (reference sequence). This CDR3 spans 13 amino acids. The V and J ends lost 8 bases and 2 bases respectively, with 11 bases between them. As DNA, the CDR3 is TGTGCCAGCCTTCGCGGCCTCACAGATACGCAGTATTTT. Residues: CASLRGLTDTQYF.

With regard to this clone: The identical CDR3 is also encoded by other nucleotide sequences in the sample. V and J are TRBV5-4 and TRBJ2-2; 14 bases are a match to TRBD2. Looked up from germline, CDR1 is SGHNT and CDR2 is YYREEE (reference sequence). After removal of 4 bases from V and 2 bases from J, the junction contained 4 bases not matched to a gene. This CDR3 comprises 17 residues. The CDR3 spells CASSGTSGSLNTGELFF. For the CDR3, the DNA is TGTGCCAGCAGCGGGACTAGCGGGAGTCTTAACACCGGGGAGCTGTTTTTT.

This clone was detected a few times. The chain recombines TRBV4-1 with TRBJ1-2; possible D gene TRBD1, 5 bases. Germline loops: CDR1 MGHRA, CDR2 YSYEKL. The CDR3 loop spans 15 amino acids. Trimming took off 0 bases at V and 4 bases at J, with 12 bases between the two ends. CDR3 sequence (DNA): TGCGCCAGCAGCCAAGATTCGGACACCCGCTATGGCTACACCTTC. Residues: CASSQDSDTRYGYTF.

This sequence joins TRBV7-2 and TRBJ1-5, with D tentatively TRBD1 (5 bases). The CDR3 is 13 amino acids. Trimming took 5 bases from V and 7 from J, leaving 12 bases between them. CDR1 and CDR2 from the germline V gene are SGHTA and FQGNSA. DNA of the CDR3: TGTGCCAGCAGCCCGGACATTAGACAGCCCCAGCATTTT. Translated: CASSPDIRQPQHF.

The chain links TRBV29-1 to TRBJ2-5; D is uncertain. Germline CDR1 reads SQVTM; CDR2 reads ANQGSEA. V lost 4 bases to trimming and J lost 5 bases, with 8 bases between them. CDR3 length equals 11 residues. This CDR3 is CSVGTAETQYF. The CDR3 region has the DNA TGCAGCGTTGGGACCGCCGAGACCCAGTACTTC.

CDR3 nucleotide sequence: TGCGCCAGCAGTCAGGCTAGCGGGAGGCTTGGTACCGGGGAGCTGTTTTTT. Its protein product is CASSQASGRLGTGELFF. The chain recombines TRBV10-2 with TRBJ2-2, with 11 nucleotides matching TRBD2. V shed 5 bases and J 5 bases; nucleotides not matched to a gene: 10. The CDR3 is made up of 17 amino acids. Germline loops: CDR1 WSHSY, CDR2 SAAADI.

The chain recombines TRBV2 with TRBJ1-2; TRBD1 is a possible D gene (5 bases). The CDR3 covers 13 residues. V was shortened by 4 bases and J by 5 bases, with 11 bases between the two germline ends. CDR1 and CDR2 from the germline V gene are SNHLY and FYNNEI. The CDR3 region is CASSGDRTYGYTF. In nucleotides, the CDR3 is TGTGCCAGCAGTGGTGACAGAACGTATGGCTACACCTTC.